This TCR beta chain came from a study of identical twins. There are many counts of this clonotype. Everyone who donated was a healthy Caucasian. V lost 4 bases, J lost 3 bases, and 6 bases stayed unmatched. The CDR3 has 14 amino acids. TCRdb re-analysed the 5' RACE reads in MiXCR, keeping a single row per CDR3 protein. This table has a few hundred thousand distinct CDR3 sequences, around 8.3% appearing once. The same data also went into a second study, on yellow fever vaccine responses in identical twins.

This chain connects TRBV12-3 or TRBV12-4 to TRBJ2-7, with 7 nucleotides matching TRBD2. The sequence came from a woman between 18 and 30 years old in good health. The specimen sequenced was CD8+ T cells sorted from blood. The DNA of the CDR3 is TGTGCCAGCAGTTCCGGGACTATGGGCTACGAGCAGTACTTC. Protein sequence: CASSSGTMGYEQYF.